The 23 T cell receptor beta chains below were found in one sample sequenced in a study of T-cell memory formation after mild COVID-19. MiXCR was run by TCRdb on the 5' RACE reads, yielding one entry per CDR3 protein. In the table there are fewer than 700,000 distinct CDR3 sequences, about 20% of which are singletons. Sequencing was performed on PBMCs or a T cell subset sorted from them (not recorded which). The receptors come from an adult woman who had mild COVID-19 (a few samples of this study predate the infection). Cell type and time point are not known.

CDR3 sequence (DNA): TGTGCCAGCAGTTGGGCCGCCTTGGGGTACATTCAGTACTTC. It codes for CASSWAALGYIQYF. The chain carries TRBV6-5 and TRBJ2-4; no reliable D call. The CDR3 contains 14 residues. The V gene lost 4 bases and the J gene lost 8 bases, with 15 bases spanning the gap. Germline V gives CDR1 MNHEY, CDR2 SVGAGI.

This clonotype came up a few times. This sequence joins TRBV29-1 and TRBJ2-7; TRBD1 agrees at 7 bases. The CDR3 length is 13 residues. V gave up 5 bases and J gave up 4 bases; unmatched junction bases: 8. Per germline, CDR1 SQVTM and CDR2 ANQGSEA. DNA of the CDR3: TGCAGCGTTTTAGACAGGGCCCGTTACGAGCAGTACTTC. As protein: CSVLDRARYEQYF.

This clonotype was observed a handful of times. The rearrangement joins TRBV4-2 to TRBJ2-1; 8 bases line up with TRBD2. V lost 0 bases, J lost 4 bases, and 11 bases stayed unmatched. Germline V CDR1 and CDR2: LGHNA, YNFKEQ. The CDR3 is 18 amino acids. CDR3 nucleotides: TGTGCCAGCAGCCAAGACCTCCGGGGTAGCGGGAAATACAATGAGCAGTTCTTC. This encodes CASSQDLRGSGKYNEQFF.

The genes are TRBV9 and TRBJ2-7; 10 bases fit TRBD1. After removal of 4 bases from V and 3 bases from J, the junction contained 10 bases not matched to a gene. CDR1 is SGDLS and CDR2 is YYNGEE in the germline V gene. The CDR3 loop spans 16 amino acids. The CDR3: CASSQGSGTGDYEQYF. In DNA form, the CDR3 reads TGTGCCAGCAGCCAAGGCTCGGGGACAGGGGACTACGAGCAGTACTTC.

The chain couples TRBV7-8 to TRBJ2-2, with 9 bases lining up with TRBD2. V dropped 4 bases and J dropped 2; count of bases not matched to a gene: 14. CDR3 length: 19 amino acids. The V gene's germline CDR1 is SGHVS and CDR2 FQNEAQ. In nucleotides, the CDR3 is TGTGCCAGCAGCTCGCGCCGGGGGGGGCTAGCGGGAAACACCGGGGAGCTGTTTTTT. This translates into CASSSRRGGLAGNTGELFF.

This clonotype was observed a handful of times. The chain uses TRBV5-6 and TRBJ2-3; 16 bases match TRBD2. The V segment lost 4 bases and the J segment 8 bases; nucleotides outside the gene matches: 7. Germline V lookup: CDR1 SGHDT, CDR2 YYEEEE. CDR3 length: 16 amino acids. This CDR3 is CASSTLGLAGGVTQYF. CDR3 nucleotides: TGTGCCAGCAGCACTCTGGGACTAGCGGGGGGGGTTACGCAGTATTTT.

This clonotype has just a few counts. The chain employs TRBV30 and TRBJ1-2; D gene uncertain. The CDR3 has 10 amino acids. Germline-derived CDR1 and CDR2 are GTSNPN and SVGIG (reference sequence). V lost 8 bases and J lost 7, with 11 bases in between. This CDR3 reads CALEGPGYTF. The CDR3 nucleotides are TGTGCCCTGGAAGGACCTGGCTACACCTTC.

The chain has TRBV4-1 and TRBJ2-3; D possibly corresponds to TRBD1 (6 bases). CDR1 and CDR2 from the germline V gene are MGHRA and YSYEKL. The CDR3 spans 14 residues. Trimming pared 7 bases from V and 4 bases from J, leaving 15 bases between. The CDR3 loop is CASNPRGKADTQYF. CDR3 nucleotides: TGCGCCAGCAACCCCAGGGGAAAGGCAGATACGCAGTATTTT.

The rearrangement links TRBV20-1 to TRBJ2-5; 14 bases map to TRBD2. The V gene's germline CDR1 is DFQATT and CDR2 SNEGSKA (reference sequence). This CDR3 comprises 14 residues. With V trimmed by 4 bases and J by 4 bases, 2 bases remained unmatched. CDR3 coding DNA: TGCAGTGCTACCGGGACTAGCGGGAGAGAGACCCAGTACTTC. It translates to CSATGTSGRETQYF.

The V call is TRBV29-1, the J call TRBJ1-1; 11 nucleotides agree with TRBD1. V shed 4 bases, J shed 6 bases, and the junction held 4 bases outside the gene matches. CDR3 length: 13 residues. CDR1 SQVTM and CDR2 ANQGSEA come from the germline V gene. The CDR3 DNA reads TGCAGCGTTGGGGACAGGGGGTATGCTGAAGCTTTCTTT. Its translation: CSVGDRGYAEAFF.

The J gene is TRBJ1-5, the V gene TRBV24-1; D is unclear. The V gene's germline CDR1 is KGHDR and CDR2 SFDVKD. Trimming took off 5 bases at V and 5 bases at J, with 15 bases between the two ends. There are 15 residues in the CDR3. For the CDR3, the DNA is TGTGCCACCAGTGCGGAGGCCCCTGGGGATCAGCCCCAGCATTTT. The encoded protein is CATSAEAPGDQPQHF.

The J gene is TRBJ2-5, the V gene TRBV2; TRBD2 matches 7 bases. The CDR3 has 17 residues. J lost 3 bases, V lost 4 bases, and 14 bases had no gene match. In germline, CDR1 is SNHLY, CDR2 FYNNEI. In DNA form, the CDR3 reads TGTGCCAGCAGTGTGCATCTTCGACTAGCAGGCGAAGAGACCCAGTACTTC. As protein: CASSVHLRLAGEETQYF.

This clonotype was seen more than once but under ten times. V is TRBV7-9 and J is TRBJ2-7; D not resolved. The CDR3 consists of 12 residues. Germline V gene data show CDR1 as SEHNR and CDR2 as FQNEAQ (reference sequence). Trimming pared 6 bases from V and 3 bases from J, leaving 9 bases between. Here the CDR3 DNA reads TGTGCCAGCAGGAAGGACGGCTACGAGCAGTACTTC. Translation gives CASRKDGYEQYF. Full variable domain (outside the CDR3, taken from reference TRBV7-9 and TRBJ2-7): DTGVSQNPRHKITKRGQNVTFRCDPISEHNRLYWYRQTLGQGPEFLTYFQNEAQLEKSRLLSDRFSAERPKGSFSTLEIQRTEQGDSAMYLCASRKDGYEQYFGPGTRLTVT.

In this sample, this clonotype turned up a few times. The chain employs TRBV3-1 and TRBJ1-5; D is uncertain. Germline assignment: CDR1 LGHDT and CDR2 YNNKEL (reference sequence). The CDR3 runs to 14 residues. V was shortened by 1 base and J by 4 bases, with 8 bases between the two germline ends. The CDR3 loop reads CASSQGGRNQPQHF. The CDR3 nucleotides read TGTGCCAGCAGCCAAGGAGGGAGGAATCAGCCCCAGCATTTT.

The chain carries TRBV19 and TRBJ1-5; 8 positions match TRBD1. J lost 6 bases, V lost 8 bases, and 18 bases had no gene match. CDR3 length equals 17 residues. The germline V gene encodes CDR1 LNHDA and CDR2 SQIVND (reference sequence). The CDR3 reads CASSRARGRSGGQPQHF. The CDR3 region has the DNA TGTGCCAGTTCCCGCGCCAGGGGGCGCTCCGGGGGTCAGCCCCAGCATTTT.

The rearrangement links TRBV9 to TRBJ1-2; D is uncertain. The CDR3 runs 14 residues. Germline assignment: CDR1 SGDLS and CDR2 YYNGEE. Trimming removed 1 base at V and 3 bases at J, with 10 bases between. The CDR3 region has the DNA TGTGCCAGCAGCGTAACGGAAAGGGACTATGGCTACACCTTC. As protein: CASSVTERDYGYTF.

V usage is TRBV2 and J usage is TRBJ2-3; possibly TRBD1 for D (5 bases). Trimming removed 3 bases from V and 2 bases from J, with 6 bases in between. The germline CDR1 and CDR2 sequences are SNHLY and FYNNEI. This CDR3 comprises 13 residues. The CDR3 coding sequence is TGTGCCAGCAGTGACAGGGTCACAGATACGCAGTATTTT. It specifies CASSDRVTDTQYF.

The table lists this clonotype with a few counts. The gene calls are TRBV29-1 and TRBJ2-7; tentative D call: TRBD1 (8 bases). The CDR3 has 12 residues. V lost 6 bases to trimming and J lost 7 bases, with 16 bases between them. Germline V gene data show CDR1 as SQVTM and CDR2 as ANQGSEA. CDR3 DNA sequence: TGCAGCGTAGCGGGACAGGCGGAGGAGCAGTACTTC. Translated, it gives CSVAGQAEEQYF.

The CDR3: CASSRTPRDRAGQNEQYF. The CDR3 nucleotides read TGTGCCAGCTCACGAACCCCCCGGGACAGGGCGGGCCAGAACGAGCAGTACTTC. V usage is TRBV18 and J usage is TRBJ2-7, with 9 bases that match TRBD1. Germline V gene sequence: CDR1 KGHSH, CDR2 LQKENI. There are 18 residues in the CDR3. V lost 4 bases, J lost 5 bases, and 18 bases stayed unmatched.

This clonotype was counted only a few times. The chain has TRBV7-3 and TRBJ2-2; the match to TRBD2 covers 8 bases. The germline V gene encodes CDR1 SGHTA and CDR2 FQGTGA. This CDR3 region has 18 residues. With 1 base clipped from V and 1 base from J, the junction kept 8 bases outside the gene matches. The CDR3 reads CASSLMPGLALNTGELFF. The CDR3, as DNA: TGTGCCAGCAGCTTAATGCCTGGACTAGCCCTGAACACCGGGGAGCTGTTTTTT.

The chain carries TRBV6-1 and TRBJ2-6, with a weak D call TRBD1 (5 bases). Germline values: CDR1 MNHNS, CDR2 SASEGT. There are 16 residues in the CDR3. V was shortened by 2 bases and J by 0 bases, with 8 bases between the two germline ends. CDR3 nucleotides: TGTGCCAGCAGTGAAACCAGGGCCTCTGGGGCCAACGTCCTGACTTTC. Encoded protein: CASSETRASGANVLTF.

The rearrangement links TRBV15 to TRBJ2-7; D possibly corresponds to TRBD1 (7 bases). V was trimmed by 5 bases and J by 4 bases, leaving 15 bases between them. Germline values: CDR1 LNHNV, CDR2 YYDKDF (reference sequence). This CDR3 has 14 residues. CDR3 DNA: TGTGCCACCAGCCCTTACAGGGGAGGATACGAGCAGTACTTC. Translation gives CATSPYRGGYEQYF. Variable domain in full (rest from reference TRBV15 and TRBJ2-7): DAMVIQNPRYQVTQFGKPVTLSCSQTLNHNVMYWYQQKSSQAPKLLFHYYDKDFNNEADTPDNFQSRRPNTSFCFLDIRSPGLGDTAMYLCATSPYRGGYEQYFGPGTRLTVT.

The CDR3 bases are TGTGCCAGCAGCTTACTCGGCGGGGACGGGGAGACCCAGTACTTC. Encoded protein: CASSLLGGDGETQYF. The V gene is TRBV7-3, the J gene TRBJ2-5, with D tentatively TRBD2 (6 bases). In germline, CDR1 is SGHTA, CDR2 FQGTGA. Trimming pared 2 bases from V and 5 bases from J, leaving 15 bases between. The CDR3 runs to 15 residues. Full variable domain (outside the CDR3, taken from reference TRBV7-3 and TRBJ2-5): GAGVSQTPSNKVTEKGKYVELRCDPISGHTALYWYRQSLGQGPEFLIYFQGTGAADDSGLPNDRFFAVRPEGSVSTLKIQRTERGDSAVYLCASSLLGGDGETQYFGPGTRLLVL.